A selection of T cell receptor beta chains follows, all from one sample in a study of early T cells in non-severe SARS-CoV-2 infection. TCRdb reanalysed the 5' RACE reads using MiXCR and keeps one entry per CDR3 protein. The table lists about 77,000 distinct CDR3 sequences, around 5% of them singletons, with under 8% in the top ten. Sequences were derived from whole blood, sampled at baseline. The receptors were sampled from an adult who was a healthcare worker with PCR-confirmed SARS-CoV-2 infection or an uninfected control (not recorded which). Each CDR3 is given with its conserved first and last residue. The order of the fields is clone size, V gene, J gene, D gene, CDR3 DNA, CDR3 protein. D genes are given only for firm matches. Clone sizes are given selectively: once, few, many, or a class where the clone is expanded.

>few|TRBV27|TRBJ1-1|.
TGTGCCAGCAGTTTATCAGGAATGTCTGAAGCTTTCTTT
CASSLSGMSEAFF
>many|TRBV29-1|TRBJ2-7|.
TGCAGCGCTGTATTCGGGTACGAGCAGTACTTC
CSAVFGYEQYF
>many|TRBV20-1|TRBJ2-2|.
TGCAGTGCTAAACGATACGGGAGAACGAACACCGGGGAGCTGTTTTTT
CSAKRYGRTNTGELFF
>many|TRBV27|TRBJ1-5|.
TGTGCCAGCAGGGCGGGGCAGCCCCAGCATTTT
CASRAGQPQHF
>few|TRBV7-2|TRBJ1-6|.
TGTGCCAGCAGCTTAAAGAACACACCCCTCCACTTT
CASSLKNTPLHF
>many|TRBV18|TRBJ2-1|.
TGTGCCGGAGGCGATGAGCAGTTCTTC
CAGGDEQFF
>many|TRBV4-1|TRBJ2-1|.
TGCGCCAGCAGCAAGGGACACGAGAGCTCCTACAATGAGCAGTTCTTC
CASSKGHESSYNEQFF
>few|TRBV28|TRBJ1-2|TRBD1
TGTGCCAGCACCAATACAGGGGGCTATGGCTACACCTTC
CASTNTGGYGYTF
>many|TRBV6-6|TRBJ2-7|.
TGTGCCAGCAGTTACGGAGCGGCCAAGTGGGAGCAGTACTTC
CASSYGAAKWEQYF
>few|TRBV12-3/TRBV12-4|TRBJ2-1|.
TGTGCCAGCAGTATGGGGCCCAGGAGTAATGAGCAGTTCTTC
CASSMGPRSNEQFF
>.|TRBV5-1|TRBJ2-1|TRBD2
TGCGCCAGCAGCTTGGCCAGAAGCGGGAGGAATGAGCAGTTCTTC
CASSLARSGRNEQFF
>many|TRBV29-1|TRBJ1-1|.
TGCAGCGTTGATCCAGGGACGACTGAAGCTTTCTTT
CSVDPGTTEAFF
>many|TRBV7-6|TRBJ1-2|.
TGTGCCAGCAGCTTATCCACCGCGGGGGTTGGCTACACCTTC
CASSLSTAGVGYTF
>.|TRBV25-1|TRBJ1-2|TRBD1
TGTGCCAGCAGTGGGACAGGGGGCAAAACTAACTATGGCTACACCTTC
CASSGTGGKTNYGYTF
>many|TRBV12-3/TRBV12-4|TRBJ2-7|.
TGTGCCAGCAGTCCCTCCTACGAGCAGTACTTC
CASSPSYEQYF
>many|TRBV6-1|TRBJ2-7|.
TGTGCCAGCAGTGTAGGGGCTTTGAGCTCCTACGAGCAGTACTTC
CASSVGALSSYEQYF
>few|TRBV7-2|TRBJ2-7|.
TGTGCCAGCAGTCCCGGGGGCCGATACGAGCAGTACTTC
CASSPGGRYEQYF
>.|TRBV7-9|TRBJ2-5|TRBD1
TGTGCCAGCACCCCCCGGGACAGGGGAGAGACCCAGTACTTC
CASTPRDRGETQYF
>many|TRBV27|TRBJ1-5|.
TGTGCCAGCAGTTGGAACAATCAGCCCCAGCATTTT
CASSWNNQPQHF
>many|TRBV11-2|TRBJ2-5|TRBD2
TGTGCCAGCAGCTCAGGACTAGCGGGAGGGCCTGTGGAGACCCAGTACTTC
CASSSGLAGGPVETQYF
>.|TRBV7-9|TRBJ2-7|TRBD2
TGTGCCACCGTAGATCCTAGCGGGGCATCCTACGAGCAGTACTTC
CATVDPSGASYEQYF
>.|TRBV15|TRBJ1-1|.
TGTGCCACCAGCAAACAGGGCAGAACTGAAGCTTTCTTT
CATSKQGRTEAFF
>few|TRBV5-1|TRBJ2-3|.
TGCGCCAGCAGGTCCAGGGCGGACACAGATACGCAGTATTTT
CASRSRADTDTQYF
>many|TRBV29-1|TRBJ2-1|TRBD2
TGCAGCGTTGAACCTAGCGGGAGACGCTCCTACAATGAGCAGTTCTTC
CSVEPSGRRSYNEQFF
>many|TRBV20-1|TRBJ1-2|.
TGCAGTGCTAGAGATACGGGGGGCTATGGCTACACCTTC
CSARDTGGYGYTF
>many|TRBV12-3/TRBV12-4|TRBJ2-3|TRBD2
TGTGCCAGCAGGCGGACTAGCGGGAGGGGCACAGATACGCAGTATTTT
CASRRTSGRGTDTQYF
>many|TRBV6-5|TRBJ2-1|TRBD2
TGTGCCAGCAGTTACCTACTAGCGGGAGTTCGTGGTGAGCAGTTCTTC
CASSYLLAGVRGEQFF
>few|TRBV12-3/TRBV12-4|TRBJ2-7|TRBD1
TGTGCCAGCAGCCGAACGGACAGGGGCTCCTACGAGCAGTACTTC
CASSRTDRGSYEQYF
>many|TRBV5-4|TRBJ1-2|.
TGTGCCAGCAGCCTAGACGGAAACTATGGCTACACCTTC
CASSLDGNYGYTF
>.|TRBV18|TRBJ1-2|TRBD1
TGTGCCAGCTCACCACCGAGACAGGGGCCTTCTTATGGCTACACCTTC
CASSPPRQGPSYGYTF
>.|TRBV6-5|TRBJ1-2|.
TGTGCCAGCAGTTACCATCGAAGGGACGGCGGCTACACCTTC
CASSYHRRDGGYTF
>many|TRBV6-6|TRBJ1-5|.
TGTGCCAGCCGCCCCAGGGGAGGCAATCAGCCCCAGCATTTT
CASRPRGGNQPQHF
>few|TRBV19|TRBJ1-5|.
TGTGCCAGTAGCTCAGGGATCAGCAATCAGCCCCAGCATTTT
CASSSGISNQPQHF
>many|TRBV5-6|TRBJ1-5|.
TGTGCCAGCAGCTTGGGTCACCGTAGCAATCAGCCCCAGCATTTT
CASSLGHRSNQPQHF
>many|TRBV6-1|TRBJ2-1|.
TGTGCCAGCTCTTCCCGGGACCTGTCGATCAATGAGCAGTTCTTC
CASSSRDLSINEQFF
>few|TRBV6-5|TRBJ2-3|TRBD1
TGTGCCAGCAGTCCCTGGGGACAGGGAGCAGATACGCAGTATTTT
CASSPWGQGADTQYF
>.|TRBV11-2|TRBJ2-1|TRBD1
TGTGCCAGCAGCTTAGGGACAGGGTGGGAGCAGTTCTTC
CASSLGTGWEQFF
>few|TRBV12-3/TRBV12-4|TRBJ2-1|TRBD1
TGTGCCAGCAGCTCCGGGACAGGGAGATCCCTCTACAATGAGCAGTTCTTC
CASSSGTGRSLYNEQFF
>many|TRBV28|TRBJ2-7|TRBD1
TGTGCCAGCAGTCTTTCGACAGGGCCTCCTACGGAGTGGTACTTC
CASSLSTGPPTEWYF
>many|TRBV6-4|TRBJ2-1|.
TGTGCCAGCAGTGAATCGCGGAACAATGAGCAGTTCTTC
CASSESRNNEQFF
>many|TRBV7-9|TRBJ2-7|TRBD2
TGTGCCAGCAGCCCCGCGGCGGGAGGTTTATACGAGCAGTACTTC
CASSPAAGGLYEQYF
>many|TRBV29-1|TRBJ1-1|TRBD1
TGCAGCGCCGGACAGGGAATGGTGAGCACTGAAGCTTTCTTT
CSAGQGMVSTEAFF
>once|TRBV2|TRBJ2-2|.
TGTGCCAGCAGATGGAACACCAGGGAGCTGTTTTTT
CASRWNTRELFF
>few|TRBV5-1|TRBJ2-1|TRBD2
TGCGCCAGCAGCTTGACTAGCGGGACCAATGAGCAGTTCTTC
CASSLTSGTNEQFF
>few|TRBV2|TRBJ2-1|TRBD2
TGTGCCAGCAACCCGGGACTAGCGAGCGAGCAGTTCTTC
CASNPGLASEQFF